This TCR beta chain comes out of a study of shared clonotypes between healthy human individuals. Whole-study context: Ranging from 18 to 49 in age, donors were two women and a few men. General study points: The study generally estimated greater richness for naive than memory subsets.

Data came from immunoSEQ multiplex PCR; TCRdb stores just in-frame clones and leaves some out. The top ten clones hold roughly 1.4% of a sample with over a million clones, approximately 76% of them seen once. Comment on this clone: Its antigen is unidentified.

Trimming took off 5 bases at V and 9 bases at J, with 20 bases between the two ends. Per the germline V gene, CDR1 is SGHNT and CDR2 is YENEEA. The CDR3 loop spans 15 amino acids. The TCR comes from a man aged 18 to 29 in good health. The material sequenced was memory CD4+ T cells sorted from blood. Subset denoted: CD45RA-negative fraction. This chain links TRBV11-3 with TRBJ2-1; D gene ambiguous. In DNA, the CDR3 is TGTGCCAGCAGCGACCCTCTGCTCTACCCCGGTGAGCAGTTCTTC. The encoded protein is CASSDPLLYPGEQFF.